Relative to its sample, the clone carrying this T cell receptor beta chain is medium-sized. Its specificity is unknown. The sample comes from a study of T cell repertoires in aging, cancer and after chemotherapy. The CDR3 loop spans 14 amino acids. The ends lost 6 bases at V and 7 bases at J; junction bases unmatched: 4. TRB rearrangements spanning V, D and J were amplified using mixed TRB-A/B primers. TCRdb re-called the multiplex PCR reads with MiXCR, one entry per CDR3 protein. Among just under 5,000 distinct CDR3 sequences listed, approximately 33% were seen once. TCR beta rearrangements were amplified from peripheral blood genomic DNA. Overall study results and limits: Thymic emigration or peripheral T cell expansion may be impaired by lymphoid organ infiltration in hematological cancer.

The sample taken for sequencing was blood. This clonotype was sampled from a human donor with a blood cancer. This chain links TRBV12-3 or TRBV12-4 with TRBJ1-4; 11 positions match TRBD1. The CDR3 is CASSPDRGREKLFF. The DNA of the CDR3 is TGTGCCAGCAGCCCGGACAGGGGGCGTGAAAAACTGTTTTTT.